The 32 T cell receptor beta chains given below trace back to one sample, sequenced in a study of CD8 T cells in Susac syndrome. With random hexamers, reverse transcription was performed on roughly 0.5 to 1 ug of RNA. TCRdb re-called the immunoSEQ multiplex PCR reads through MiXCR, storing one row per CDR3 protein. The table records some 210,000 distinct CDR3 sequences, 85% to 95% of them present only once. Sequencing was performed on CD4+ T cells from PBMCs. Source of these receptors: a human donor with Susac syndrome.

Written as DNA, the CDR3 is TGTGCCAGCAGCTCGGACAGCATGAACACTGAAGCTTTCTTT. Translated: CASSSDSMNTEAFF. The V call is TRBV7-2, the J call TRBJ1-1; tentative D call: TRBD1 (6 bases). The CDR3 extends over 14 amino acids. The germline gives CDR1 SGHTA, CDR2 FQGNSA. V dropped 4 bases and J dropped 0 bases, with 9 bases sitting between them. The full variable domain, in which reference TRBV7-2 and TRBJ1-1 provide the parts outside the CDR3, is GAGVSQSPSNKVTEKGKDVELRCDPISGHTALYWYRQSLGQGLEFLIYFQGNSAPDKSGLPSDRFSAERTGGSVSTLTIQRTQQEDSAVYLCASSSDSMNTEAFFGQGTRLTVV.

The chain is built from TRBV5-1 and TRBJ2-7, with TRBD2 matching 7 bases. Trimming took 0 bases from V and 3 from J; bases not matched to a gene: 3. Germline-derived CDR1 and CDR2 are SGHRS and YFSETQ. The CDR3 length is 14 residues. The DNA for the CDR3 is TGCGCCAGCAGCTTGGGGGGGGGTCTCTACGAGCAGTACTTC. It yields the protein CASSLGGGLYEQYF.

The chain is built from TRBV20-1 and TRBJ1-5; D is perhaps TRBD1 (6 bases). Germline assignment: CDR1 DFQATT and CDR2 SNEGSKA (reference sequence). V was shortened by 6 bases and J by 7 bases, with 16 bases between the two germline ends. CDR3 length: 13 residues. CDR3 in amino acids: CSASRDTYQPQHF. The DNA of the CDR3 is TGCAGTGCGTCCCGGGACACTTACCAGCCCCAGCATTTT.

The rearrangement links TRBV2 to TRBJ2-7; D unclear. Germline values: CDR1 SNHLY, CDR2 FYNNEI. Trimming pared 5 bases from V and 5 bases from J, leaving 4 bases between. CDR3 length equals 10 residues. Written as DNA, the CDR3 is TGTGCCAGCAGTTTAAACGAGCAGTACTTC. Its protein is CASSLNEQYF.

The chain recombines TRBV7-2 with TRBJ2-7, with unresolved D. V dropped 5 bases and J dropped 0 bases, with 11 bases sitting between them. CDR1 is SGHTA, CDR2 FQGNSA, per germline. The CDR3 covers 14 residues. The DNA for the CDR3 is TGTGCCAGCAGCCCGGTCGCGAGCTCCTACGAGCAGTACTTC. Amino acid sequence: CASSPVASSYEQYF.

The CDR3 DNA is TGTGCCAGCAGTTTAACCGTAACCGGGGAGCTGTTTTTT. This gives the protein CASSLTVTGELFF. The chain has TRBV12-3 or TRBV12-4 and TRBJ2-2; D is unresolved. This CDR3 is built from 13 residues. Trimming removed 2 bases from V and 5 bases from J, with 6 bases in between.

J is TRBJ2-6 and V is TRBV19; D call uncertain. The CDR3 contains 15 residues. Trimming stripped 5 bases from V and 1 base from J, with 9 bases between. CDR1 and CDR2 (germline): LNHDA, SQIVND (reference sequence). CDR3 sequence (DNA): TGTGCCAGTAGTTATGAGTCTTCTGGGGCCAACGTCCTGACTTTC. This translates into CASSYESSGANVLTF.

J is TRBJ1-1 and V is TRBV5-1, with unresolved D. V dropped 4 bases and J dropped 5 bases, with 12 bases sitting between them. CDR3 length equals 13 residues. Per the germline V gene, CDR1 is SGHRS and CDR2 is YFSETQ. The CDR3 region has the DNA TGCGCCAGCAGCGTAAGACCTGGGACTGAAGCTTTCTTT. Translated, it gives CASSVRPGTEAFF.

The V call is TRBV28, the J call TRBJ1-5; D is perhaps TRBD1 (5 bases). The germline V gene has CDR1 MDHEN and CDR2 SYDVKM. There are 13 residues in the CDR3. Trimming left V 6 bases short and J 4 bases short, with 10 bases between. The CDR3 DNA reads TGTGCCAGCAGGACAGTACCAAATCAGCCCCAGCATTTT. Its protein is CASRTVPNQPQHF.

In nucleotides, the CDR3 is TGTGCCAGCACTAGAGTAGCGGGGGTGACAGATACGCAGTATTTT. It translates to CASTRVAGVTDTQYF. The V call is TRBV7-2, the J call TRBJ2-3; 9 nucleotides line up with TRBD2. The CDR3 consists of 15 residues. Germline CDR1 is SGHTA and CDR2 is FQGNSA. Trimming at V came to 7 bases and at J to 3 bases, leaving 8 bases not matched to a gene.

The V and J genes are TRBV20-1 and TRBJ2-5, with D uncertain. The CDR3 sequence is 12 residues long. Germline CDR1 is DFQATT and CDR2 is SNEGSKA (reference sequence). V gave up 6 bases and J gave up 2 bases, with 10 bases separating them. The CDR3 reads CSALGLQETQYF. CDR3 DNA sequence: TGCAGTGCCCTGGGGTTACAAGAGACCCAGTACTTC.

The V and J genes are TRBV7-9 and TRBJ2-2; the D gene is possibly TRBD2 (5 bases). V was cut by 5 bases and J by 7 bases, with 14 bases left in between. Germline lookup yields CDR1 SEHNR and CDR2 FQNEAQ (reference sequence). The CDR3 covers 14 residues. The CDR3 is CASSQLARDGELFF. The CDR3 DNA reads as TGTGCCAGCAGCCAACTCGCGAGGGACGGGGAGCTGTTTTTT.

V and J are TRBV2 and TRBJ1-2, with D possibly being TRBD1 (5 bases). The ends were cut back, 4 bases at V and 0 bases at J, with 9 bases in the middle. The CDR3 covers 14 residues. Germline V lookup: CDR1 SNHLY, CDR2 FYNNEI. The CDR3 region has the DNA TGTGCCAGCAGTGCAGGGAGAGCTAACTATGGCTACACCTTC. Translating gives CASSAGRANYGYTF.

This chain's CDR3 is CASSAVRQSIMPEQYF. As DNA, the CDR3 is TGTGCCAGCAGCGCAGTTCGACAGTCCATCATGCCGGAGCAGTACTTC. V is TRBV11-2 and J is TRBJ2-7; a possible D gene is TRBD1 (5 bases). The CDR3 loop spans 16 amino acids. Trimming pared 5 bases from V and 7 bases from J, leaving 24 bases between. The germline V gene has CDR1 SGHAT and CDR2 FQNNGV.

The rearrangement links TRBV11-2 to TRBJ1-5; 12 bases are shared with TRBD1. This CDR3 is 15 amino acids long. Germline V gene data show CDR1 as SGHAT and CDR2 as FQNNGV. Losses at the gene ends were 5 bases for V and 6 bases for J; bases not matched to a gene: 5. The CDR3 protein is CASSGGQGASQPQHF. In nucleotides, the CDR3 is TGTGCCAGCAGCGGGGGACAGGGGGCTTCTCAGCCCCAGCATTTT.

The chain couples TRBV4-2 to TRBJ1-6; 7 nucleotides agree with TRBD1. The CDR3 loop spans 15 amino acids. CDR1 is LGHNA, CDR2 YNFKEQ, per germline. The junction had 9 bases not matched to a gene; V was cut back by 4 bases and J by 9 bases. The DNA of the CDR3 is TGTGCCAGCAGCCTGTCCGGGACAGCCCTTTCACCCCTCCACTTT. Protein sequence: CASSLSGTALSPLHF.

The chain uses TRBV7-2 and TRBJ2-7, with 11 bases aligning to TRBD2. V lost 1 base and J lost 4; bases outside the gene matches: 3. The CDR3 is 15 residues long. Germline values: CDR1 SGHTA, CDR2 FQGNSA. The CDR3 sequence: CASSLEGLADYEQYF. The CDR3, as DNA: TGTGCCAGCAGCTTAGAGGGACTAGCGGATTACGAGCAGTACTTC.

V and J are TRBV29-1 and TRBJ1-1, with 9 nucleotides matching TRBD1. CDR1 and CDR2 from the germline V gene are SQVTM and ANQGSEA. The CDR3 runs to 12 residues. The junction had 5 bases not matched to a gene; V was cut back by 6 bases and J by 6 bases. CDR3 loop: CSVYRGRPEAFF. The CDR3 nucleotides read TGCAGCGTCTACAGGGGGCGCCCTGAAGCTTTCTTT. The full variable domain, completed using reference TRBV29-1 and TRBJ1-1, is SAVISQKPSRDICQRGTSLTIQCQVDSQVTMMFWYRQQPGQSLTLIATANQGSEATYESGFVIDKFPISRPNLTFSTLTVSNMSPEDSSIYLCSVYRGRPEAFFGQGTRLTVV.

The CDR3 region is CASSYSNGGGTQYF. As DNA, the CDR3 is TGTGCCAGCAGTTACTCCAACGGCGGCGGGACGCAGTATTTT. V usage is TRBV6-5 and J usage is TRBJ2-3; TRBD2 is a possible D gene (5 bases). V lost 0 bases and J 9 bases, leaving 13 bases between the germline ends. The CDR3 is made up of 14 amino acids. Germline V lookup: CDR1 MNHEY, CDR2 SVGAGI.

Here the CDR3 reads CASSSEDRGEETQYF. For the CDR3, the DNA is TGTGCCAGCAGCTCGGAAGACAGGGGAGAAGAGACCCAGTACTTC. The V call is TRBV7-9, the J call TRBJ2-5; 8 bases map to TRBD1. The germline gives CDR1 SEHNR, CDR2 FQNEAQ (reference sequence). The CDR3 has 15 residues. With V trimmed by 4 bases and J by 3 bases, 7 bases remained unmatched.

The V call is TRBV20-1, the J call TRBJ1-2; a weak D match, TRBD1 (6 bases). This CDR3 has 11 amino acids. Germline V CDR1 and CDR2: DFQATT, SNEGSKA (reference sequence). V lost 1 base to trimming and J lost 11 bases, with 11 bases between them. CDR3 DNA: TGCAGTGCTAGAGGTGTAGGGGGTTACACCTTC. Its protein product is CSARGVGGYTF.

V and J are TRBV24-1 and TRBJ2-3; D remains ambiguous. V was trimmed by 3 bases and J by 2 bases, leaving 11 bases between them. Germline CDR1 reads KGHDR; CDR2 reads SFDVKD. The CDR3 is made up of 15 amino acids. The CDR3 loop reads CATSDIVGDTDTQYF. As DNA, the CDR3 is TGTGCCACCAGTGATATCGTTGGGGACACAGATACGCAGTATTTT.

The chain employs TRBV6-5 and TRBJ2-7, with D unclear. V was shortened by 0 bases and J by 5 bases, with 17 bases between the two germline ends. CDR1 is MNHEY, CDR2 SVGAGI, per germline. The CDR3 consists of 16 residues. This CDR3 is CASSYSVEVVSHEQYF. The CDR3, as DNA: TGTGCCAGCAGTTACTCAGTTGAAGTGGTATCCCACGAGCAGTACTTC.

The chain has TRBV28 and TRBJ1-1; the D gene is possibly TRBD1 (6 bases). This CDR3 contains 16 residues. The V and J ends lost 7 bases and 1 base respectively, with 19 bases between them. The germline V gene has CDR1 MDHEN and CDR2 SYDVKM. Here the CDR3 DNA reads TGTGCCAGCACCTTAGGGGGGGGGATGGGGAACACTGAAGCTTTCTTT. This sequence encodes CASTLGGGMGNTEAFF.

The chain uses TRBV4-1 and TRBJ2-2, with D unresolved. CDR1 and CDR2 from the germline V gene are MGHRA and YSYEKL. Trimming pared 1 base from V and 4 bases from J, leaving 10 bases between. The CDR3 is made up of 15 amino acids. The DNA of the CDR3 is TGCGCCAGCAGCCAAGGACGGACCGGCACCGGGGAGCTGTTTTTT. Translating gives CASSQGRTGTGELFF.

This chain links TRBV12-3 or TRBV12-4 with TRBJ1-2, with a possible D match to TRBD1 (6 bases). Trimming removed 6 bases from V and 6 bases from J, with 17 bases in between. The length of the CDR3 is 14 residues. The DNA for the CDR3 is TGTGCCAGCAGCGGGGGCATTGGGACCGATGGCTACACCTTC. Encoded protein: CASSGGIGTDGYTF.

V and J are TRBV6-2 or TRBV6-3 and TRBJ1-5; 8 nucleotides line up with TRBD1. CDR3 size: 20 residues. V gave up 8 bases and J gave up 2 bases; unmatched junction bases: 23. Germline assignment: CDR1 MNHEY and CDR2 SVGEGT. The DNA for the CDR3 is TGTGCCAGCGTCCCCCGGGCGACAGGGGAGCCGCATATTGGCAATCAGCCCCAGCATTTT. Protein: CASVPRATGEPHIGNQPQHF.

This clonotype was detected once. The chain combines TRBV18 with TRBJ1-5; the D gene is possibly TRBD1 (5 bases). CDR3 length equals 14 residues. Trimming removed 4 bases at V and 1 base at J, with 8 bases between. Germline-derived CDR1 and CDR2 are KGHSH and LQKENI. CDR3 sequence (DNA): TGTGCCAGCTCACTGACAGAAAGCAATCAGCCCCAGCATTTT. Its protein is CASSLTESNQPQHF. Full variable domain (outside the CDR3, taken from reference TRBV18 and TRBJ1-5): NAGVMQNPRHLVRRRGQEARLRCSPMKGHSHVYWYRQLPEEGLKFMVYLQKENIIDESGMPKERFSAEFPKEGPSILRIQQVVRGDSAAYFCASSLTESNQPQHFGDGTRLSIL.

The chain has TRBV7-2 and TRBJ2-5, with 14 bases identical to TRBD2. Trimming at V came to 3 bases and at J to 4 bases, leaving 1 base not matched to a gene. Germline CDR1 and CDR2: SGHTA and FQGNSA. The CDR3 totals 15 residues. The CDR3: CASSLGLAGAETQYF. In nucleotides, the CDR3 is TGTGCCAGCAGCTTGGGACTAGCGGGGGCAGAGACCCAGTACTTC. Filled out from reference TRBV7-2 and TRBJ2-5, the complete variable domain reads GAGVSQSPSNKVTEKGKDVELRCDPISGHTALYWYRQSLGQGLEFLIYFQGNSAPDKSGLPSDRFSAERTGGSVSTLTIQRTQQEDSAVYLCASSLGLAGAETQYFGPGTRLLVL.

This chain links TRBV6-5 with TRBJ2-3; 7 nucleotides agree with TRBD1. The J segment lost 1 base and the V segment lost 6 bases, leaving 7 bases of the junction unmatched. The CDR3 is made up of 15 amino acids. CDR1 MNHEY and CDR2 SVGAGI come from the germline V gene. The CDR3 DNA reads TGTGCCAGCAGACGGACAGGCCTGGGCACAGATACGCAGTATTTT. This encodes CASRRTGLGTDTQYF.

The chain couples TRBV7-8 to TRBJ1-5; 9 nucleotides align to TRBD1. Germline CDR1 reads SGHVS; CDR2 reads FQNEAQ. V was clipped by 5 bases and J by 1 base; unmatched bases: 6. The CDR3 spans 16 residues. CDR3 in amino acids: CASSPRTGVSNQPQHF. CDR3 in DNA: TGTGCCAGCAGCCCCCGGACAGGGGTGAGCAATCAGCCCCAGCATTTT.

CDR3 DNA: TGTGCCAGCAGCGTAGGAACGGGGATTAGGCAAAAACTGTTTTTT. This gives the protein CASSVGTGIRQKLFF. The chain has TRBV9 and TRBJ1-4; unclear D gene. V lost 0 bases and J 9 bases, leaving 15 bases between the germline ends. CDR3 length: 15 amino acids. Germline V lookup: CDR1 SGDLS, CDR2 YYNGEE.